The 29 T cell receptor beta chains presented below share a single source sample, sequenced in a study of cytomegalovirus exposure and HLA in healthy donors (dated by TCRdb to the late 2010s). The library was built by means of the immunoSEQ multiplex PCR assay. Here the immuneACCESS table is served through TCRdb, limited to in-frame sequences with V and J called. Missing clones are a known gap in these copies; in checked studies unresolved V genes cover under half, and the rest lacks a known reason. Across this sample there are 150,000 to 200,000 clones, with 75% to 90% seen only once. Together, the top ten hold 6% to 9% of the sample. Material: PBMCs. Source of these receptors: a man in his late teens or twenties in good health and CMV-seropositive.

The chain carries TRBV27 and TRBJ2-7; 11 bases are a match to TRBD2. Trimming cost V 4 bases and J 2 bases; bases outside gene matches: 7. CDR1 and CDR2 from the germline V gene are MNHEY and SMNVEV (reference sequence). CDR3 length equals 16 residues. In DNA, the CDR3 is TGTGCCAGCAGTTCGGGACTAGCGGCCGTTCCCTACGAGCAGTACTTC. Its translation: CASSSGLAAVPYEQYF.

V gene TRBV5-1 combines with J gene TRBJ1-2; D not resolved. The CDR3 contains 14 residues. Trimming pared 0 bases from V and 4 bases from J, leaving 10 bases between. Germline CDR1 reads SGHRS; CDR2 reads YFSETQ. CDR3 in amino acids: CASSLDGEAYGYTF. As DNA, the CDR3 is TGCGCCAGCAGCTTGGACGGGGAGGCCTATGGCTACACCTTC.

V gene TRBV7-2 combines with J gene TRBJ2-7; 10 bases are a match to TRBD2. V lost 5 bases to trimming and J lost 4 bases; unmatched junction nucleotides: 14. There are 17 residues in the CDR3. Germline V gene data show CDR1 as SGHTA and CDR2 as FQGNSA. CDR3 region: CASSKLAGRIWGYEQYF. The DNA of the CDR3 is TGTGCCAGCAGCAAACTAGCGGGGCGGATTTGGGGGTACGAGCAGTACTTC.

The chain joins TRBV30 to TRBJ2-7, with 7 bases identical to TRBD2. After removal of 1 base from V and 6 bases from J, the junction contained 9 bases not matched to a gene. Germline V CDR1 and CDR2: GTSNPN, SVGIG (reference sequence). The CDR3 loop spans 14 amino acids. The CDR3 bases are TGTGCCTGGAGTGCGCTAGCGGCAAAGGGCGAGCAGTACTTC. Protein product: CAWSALAAKGEQYF.

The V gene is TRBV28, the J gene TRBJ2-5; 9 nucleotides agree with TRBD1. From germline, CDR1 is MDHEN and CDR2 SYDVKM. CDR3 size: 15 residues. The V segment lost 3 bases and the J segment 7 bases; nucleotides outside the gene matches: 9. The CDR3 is CASSLGTGFLRTQYF. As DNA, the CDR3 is TGTGCCAGCAGTTTGGGGACAGGGTTTTTAAGGACCCAGTACTTC.

CDR3 residues: CASAKIKEAGPRIYNEQFF. CDR3 nucleotides: TGTGCCAGCGCCAAAATAAAGGAAGCGGGACCTCGTATCTACAATGAGCAGTTCTTC. The V gene is TRBV27, the J gene TRBJ2-1, with TRBD2 matching over 7 bases. Germline V gives CDR1 MNHEY, CDR2 SMNVEV (reference sequence). The CDR3 has 19 residues. The V gene end was trimmed by 8 bases and the J gene end by 3 bases; junction bases not matched to a gene: 22.

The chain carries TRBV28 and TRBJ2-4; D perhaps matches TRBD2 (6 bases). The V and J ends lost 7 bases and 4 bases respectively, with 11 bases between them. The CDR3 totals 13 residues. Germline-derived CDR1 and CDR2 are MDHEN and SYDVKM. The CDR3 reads CASMEGSKNIQYF. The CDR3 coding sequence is TGTGCCAGCATGGAGGGCTCAAAAAACATTCAGTACTTC.

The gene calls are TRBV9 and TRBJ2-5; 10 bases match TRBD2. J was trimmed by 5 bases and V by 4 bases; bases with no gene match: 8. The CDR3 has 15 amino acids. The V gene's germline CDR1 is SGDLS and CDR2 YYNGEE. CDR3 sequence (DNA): TGTGCCAGCAGCCCTGGGGGGACTAGCGTGGAGACCCAGTACTTC. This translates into CASSPGGTSVETQYF.

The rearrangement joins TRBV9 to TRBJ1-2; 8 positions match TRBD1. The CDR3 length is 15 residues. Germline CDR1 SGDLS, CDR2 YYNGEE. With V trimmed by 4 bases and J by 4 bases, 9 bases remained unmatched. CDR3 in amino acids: CASSSRQGPAYGYTF. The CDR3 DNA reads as TGTGCCAGCAGCTCCCGACAGGGGCCAGCCTATGGCTACACCTTC.

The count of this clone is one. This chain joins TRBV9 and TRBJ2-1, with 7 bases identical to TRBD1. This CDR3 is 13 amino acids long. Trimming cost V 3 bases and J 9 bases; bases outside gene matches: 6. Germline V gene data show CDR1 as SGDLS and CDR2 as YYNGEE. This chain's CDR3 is CASSATGNGEQFF. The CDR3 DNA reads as TGTGCCAGCAGCGCGACAGGGAATGGTGAGCAGTTCTTC.

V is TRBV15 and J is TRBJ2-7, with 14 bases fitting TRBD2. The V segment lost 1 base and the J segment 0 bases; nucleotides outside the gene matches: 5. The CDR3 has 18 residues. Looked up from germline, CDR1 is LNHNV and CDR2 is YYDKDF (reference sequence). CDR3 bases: TGTGCCACCAGCAGAGTCGGGACTAGCGGGAGAGGCTCCTACGAGCAGTACTTC. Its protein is CATSRVGTSGRGSYEQYF.

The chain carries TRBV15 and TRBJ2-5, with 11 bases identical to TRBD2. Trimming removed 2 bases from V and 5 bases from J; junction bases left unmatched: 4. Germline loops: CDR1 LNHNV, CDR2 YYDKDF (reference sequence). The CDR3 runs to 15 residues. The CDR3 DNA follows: TGTGCCACCAGCAGATTACTAGCGGGAGACGAGACCCAGTACTTC. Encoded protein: CATSRLLAGDETQYF.

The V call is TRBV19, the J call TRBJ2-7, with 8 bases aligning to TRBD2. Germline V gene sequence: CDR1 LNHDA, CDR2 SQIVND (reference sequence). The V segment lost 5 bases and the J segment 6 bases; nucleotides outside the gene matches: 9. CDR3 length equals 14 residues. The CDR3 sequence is CASSVTSAGSEQYF. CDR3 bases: TGTGCCAGTAGTGTGACTAGCGCCGGGAGCGAGCAGTACTTC.

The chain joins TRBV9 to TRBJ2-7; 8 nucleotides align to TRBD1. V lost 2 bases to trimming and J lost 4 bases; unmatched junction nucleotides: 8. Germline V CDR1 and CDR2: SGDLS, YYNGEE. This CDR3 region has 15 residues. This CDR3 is CASSVPGTGGYEQYF. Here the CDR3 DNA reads TGTGCCAGCAGCGTCCCCGGGACAGGAGGATACGAGCAGTACTTC.

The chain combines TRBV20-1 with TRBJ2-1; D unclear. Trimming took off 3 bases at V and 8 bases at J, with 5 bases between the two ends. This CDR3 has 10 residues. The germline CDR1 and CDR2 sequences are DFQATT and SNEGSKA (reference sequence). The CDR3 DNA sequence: TGCAGTGCTAGCGAGGATGAGCAGTTCTTC. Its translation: CSASEDEQFF.

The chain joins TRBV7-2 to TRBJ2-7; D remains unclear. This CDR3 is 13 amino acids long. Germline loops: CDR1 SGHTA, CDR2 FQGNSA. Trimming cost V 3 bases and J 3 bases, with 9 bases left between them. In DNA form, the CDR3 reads TGTGCCAGCAGCTTGGGCAGAGACTACGAGCAGTACTTC. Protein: CASSLGRDYEQYF.

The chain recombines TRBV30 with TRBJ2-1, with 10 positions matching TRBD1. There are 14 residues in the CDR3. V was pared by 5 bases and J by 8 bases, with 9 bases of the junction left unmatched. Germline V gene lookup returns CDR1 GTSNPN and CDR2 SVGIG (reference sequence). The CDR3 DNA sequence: TGTGCCTGGCAAAGGGGGACAGGGGCATATGAGCAGTTCTTC. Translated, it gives CAWQRGTGAYEQFF.

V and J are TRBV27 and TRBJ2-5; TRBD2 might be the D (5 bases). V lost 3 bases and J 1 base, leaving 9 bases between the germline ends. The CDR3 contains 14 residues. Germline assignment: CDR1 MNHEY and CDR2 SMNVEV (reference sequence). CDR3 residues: CASSFPGSQETQYF. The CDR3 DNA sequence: TGTGCCAGCAGTTTCCCGGGATCCCAAGAGACCCAGTACTTC.

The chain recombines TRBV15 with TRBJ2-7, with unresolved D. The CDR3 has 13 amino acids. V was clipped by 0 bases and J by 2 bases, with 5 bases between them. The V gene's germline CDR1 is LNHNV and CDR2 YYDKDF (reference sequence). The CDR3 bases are TGTGCCACCAGCAGAGACAGAACCTACGAGCAGTACTTC. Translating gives CATSRDRTYEQYF.

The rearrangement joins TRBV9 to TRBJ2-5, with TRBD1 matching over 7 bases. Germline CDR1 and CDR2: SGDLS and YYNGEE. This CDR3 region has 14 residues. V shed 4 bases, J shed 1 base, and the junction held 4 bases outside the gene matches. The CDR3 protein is CASSRQGFQETQYF. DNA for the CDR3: TGTGCCAGCAGCCGACAGGGTTTCCAAGAGACCCAGTACTTC.

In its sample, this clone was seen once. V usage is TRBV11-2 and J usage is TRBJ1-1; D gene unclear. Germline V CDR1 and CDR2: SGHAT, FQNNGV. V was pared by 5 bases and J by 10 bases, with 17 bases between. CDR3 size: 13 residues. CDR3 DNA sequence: TGTGCCAGCAGCGCGCGACGGGGTATTGGAGCTTTCTTT. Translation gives CASSARRGIGAFF.

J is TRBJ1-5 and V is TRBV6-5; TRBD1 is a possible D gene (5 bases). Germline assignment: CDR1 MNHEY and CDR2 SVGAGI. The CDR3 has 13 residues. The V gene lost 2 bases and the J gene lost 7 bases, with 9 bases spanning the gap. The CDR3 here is CASSYGAAQPQHF. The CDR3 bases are TGTGCCAGCAGTTACGGGGCAGCGCAGCCCCAGCATTTT.

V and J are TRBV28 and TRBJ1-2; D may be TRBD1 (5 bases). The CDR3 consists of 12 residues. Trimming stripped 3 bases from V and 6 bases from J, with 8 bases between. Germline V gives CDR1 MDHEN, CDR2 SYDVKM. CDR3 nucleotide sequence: TGTGCCAGCAGTTTGGAAGGGGATGGCTACACCTTC. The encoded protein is CASSLEGDGYTF.

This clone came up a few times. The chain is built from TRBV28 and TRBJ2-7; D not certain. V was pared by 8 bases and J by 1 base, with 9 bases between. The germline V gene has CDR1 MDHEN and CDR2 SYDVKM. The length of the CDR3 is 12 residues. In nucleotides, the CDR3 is TGTGCCAGCGCCACCGGGTCCTACGAGCAGTACTTC. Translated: CASATGSYEQYF.

The CDR3 region is CASSPGEGRGTQYF. CDR3 DNA sequence: TGTGCCAGCAGCCCTGGGGAGGGGAGGGGGACCCAGTACTTC. The V call is TRBV5-4, the J call TRBJ2-5; 7 positions match TRBD2. V gave up 4 bases and J gave up 7 bases; unmatched junction bases: 10. Germline loops: CDR1 SGHNT, CDR2 YYREEE (reference sequence). The CDR3 length is 14 residues.

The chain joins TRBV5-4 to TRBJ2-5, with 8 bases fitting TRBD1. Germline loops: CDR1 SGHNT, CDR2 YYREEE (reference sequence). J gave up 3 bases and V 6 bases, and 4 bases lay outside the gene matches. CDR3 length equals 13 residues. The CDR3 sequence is CASTKQGEETQYF. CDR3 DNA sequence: TGTGCCAGCACCAAACAGGGGGAAGAGACCCAGTACTTC.

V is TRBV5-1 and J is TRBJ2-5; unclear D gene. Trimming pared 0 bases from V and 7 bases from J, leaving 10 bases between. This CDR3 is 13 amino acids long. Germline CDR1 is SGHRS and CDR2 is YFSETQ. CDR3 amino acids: CASSLGPDATQYF. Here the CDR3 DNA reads TGCGCCAGCAGCTTGGGCCCAGATGCGACCCAGTACTTC.

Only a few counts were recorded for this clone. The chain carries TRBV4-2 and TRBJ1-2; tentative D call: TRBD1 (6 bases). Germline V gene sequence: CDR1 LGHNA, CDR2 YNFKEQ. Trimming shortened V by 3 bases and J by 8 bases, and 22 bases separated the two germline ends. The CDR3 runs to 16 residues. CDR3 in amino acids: CASSHASTVVDRGYTF. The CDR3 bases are TGTGCCAGCAGCCATGCCTCTACGGTGGTGGACAGAGGCTACACCTTC.

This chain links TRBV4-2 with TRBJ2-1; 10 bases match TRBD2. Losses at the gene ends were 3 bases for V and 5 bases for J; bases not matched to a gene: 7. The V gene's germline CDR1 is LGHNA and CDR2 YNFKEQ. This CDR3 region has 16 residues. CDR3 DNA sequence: TGTGCCAGCAGCCACCAGCCTAGCGGGAGTGACAATGAGCAGTTCTTC. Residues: CASSHQPSGSDNEQFF.